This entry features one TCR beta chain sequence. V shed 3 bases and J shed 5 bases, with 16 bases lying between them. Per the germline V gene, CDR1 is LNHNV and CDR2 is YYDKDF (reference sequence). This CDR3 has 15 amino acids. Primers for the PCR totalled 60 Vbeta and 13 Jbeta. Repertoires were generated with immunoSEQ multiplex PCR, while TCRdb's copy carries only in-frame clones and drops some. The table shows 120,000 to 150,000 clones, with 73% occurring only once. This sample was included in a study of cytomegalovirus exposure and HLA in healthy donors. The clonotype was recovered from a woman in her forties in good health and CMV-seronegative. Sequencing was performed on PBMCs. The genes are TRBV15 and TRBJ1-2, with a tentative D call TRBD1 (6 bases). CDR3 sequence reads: CATSRGGGRLYGYTF. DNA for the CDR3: TGTGCCACCAGCAGGGGAGGGGGTCGACTATATGGCTACACCTTC.